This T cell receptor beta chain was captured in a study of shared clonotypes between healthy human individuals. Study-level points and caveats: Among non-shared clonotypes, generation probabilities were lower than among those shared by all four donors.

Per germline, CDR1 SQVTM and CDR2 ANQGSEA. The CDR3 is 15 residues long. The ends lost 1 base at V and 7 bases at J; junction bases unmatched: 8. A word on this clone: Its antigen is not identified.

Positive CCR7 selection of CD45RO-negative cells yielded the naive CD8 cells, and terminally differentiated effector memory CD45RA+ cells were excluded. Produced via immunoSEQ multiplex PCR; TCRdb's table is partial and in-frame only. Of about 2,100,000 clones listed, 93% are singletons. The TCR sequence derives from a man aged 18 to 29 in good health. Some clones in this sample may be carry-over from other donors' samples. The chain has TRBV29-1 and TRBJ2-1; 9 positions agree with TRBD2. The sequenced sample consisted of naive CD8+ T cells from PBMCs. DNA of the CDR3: TGCAGCGTTGAAGGCGGGAGGGCCCCTTGGAATGAGCAGTTCTTC. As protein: CSVEGGRAPWNEQFF.